A selection of T cell receptor beta chains follows, all from one sample in a study of graft-versus-host responses after intestinal transplantation. Repertoires were generated with immunoSEQ multiplex PCR, while TCRdb's copy carries only in-frame clones and drops some. The sample has some 50,000 clones, roughly 83% seen once. Their specific antigens are unknown. The source material was unstimulated CD4+ T cells sorted from spleen or lymph node cells, sampled before transplant. The origin of the receptors is a human donor who was the organ donor for an intestinal transplant. Each CDR3 is given with its conserved first and last residue. A D gene is named only where the DNA matches it firmly. The size of a clone is reported for some rows only, either as once, few or many, or as a class for expanded clones.

cdr3_aa: CASSLDTLPTDTQYF
cdr3_nt: TGTGCCAGCAGCCTCGACACCTTACCCACAGATACGCAGTATTTT
v_call: TRBV7-9
clone_size: .
d_call: .
j_call: TRBJ2-3

cdr3_aa: CASSPDGSSGIFGEQFF
cdr3_nt: TGTGCCAGCAGCCCGGACGGGTCTAGCGGGATTTTTGGTGAGCAGTTCTTC
v_call: TRBV5-5
clone_size: .
d_call: TRBD2
j_call: TRBJ2-1

cdr3_aa: CAWSGSSGGARETQYF
cdr3_nt: TGTGCCTGGAGTGGGTCTAGCGGGGGGGCCAGAGAGACCCAGTACTTC
v_call: TRBV30
clone_size: .
d_call: TRBD2
j_call: TRBJ2-5

cdr3_aa: CASSLSHRGRDEKLFF
cdr3_nt: TGTGCCAGCAGTTTATCTCACAGGGGGCGGGATGAAAAACTGTTTTTT
v_call: TRBV27
clone_size: .
d_call: TRBD1
j_call: TRBJ1-4

cdr3_aa: CASTSLAGINEQFF
cdr3_nt: TGTGCCAGCACGAGTCTCGCGGGAATCAATGAGCAGTTCTTC
v_call: TRBV6-1
clone_size: .
d_call: .
j_call: TRBJ2-1

cdr3_aa: CAWGDRVGGQPQHF
cdr3_nt: TGTGCCTGGGGGGACAGGGTGGGCGGACAGCCCCAGCATTTT
v_call: TRBV30
clone_size: .
d_call: TRBD1
j_call: TRBJ1-5

cdr3_aa: CASSLDRGRGYTF
cdr3_nt: TGTGCCAGCAGCTTAGACAGGGGGCGCGGCTACACCTTC
v_call: TRBV7-9
clone_size: few
d_call: TRBD1
j_call: TRBJ1-2

cdr3_aa: CASSLGTGDGYTF
cdr3_nt: TGTGCCAGCAGCTTAGGGACAGGTGATGGCTACACCTTC
v_call: TRBV7-2
clone_size: once
d_call: TRBD1
j_call: TRBJ1-2

cdr3_aa: CASSKKGEKLFF
cdr3_nt: TGTGCCAGCAGCAAAAAGGGTGAAAAACTGTTTTTT
v_call: TRBV21-1
clone_size: .
d_call: .
j_call: TRBJ1-4

cdr3_aa: CASSLAHRFSSGNTIYF
cdr3_nt: TGTGCCAGCAGCTTGGCCCACAGATTTTCCTCTGGAAACACCATATATTTT
v_call: TRBV5-6
clone_size: .
d_call: .
j_call: TRBJ1-3

cdr3_aa: CASSSQRTGVYEQYF
cdr3_nt: TGCGCCAGCAGCTCACAACGTACCGGGGTCTACGAGCAGTACTTC
v_call: TRBV5-1
clone_size: once
d_call: .
j_call: TRBJ2-7

cdr3_aa: CSAEIPDTQYF
cdr3_nt: TGCAGTGCAGAAATTCCAGATACGCAGTATTTT
v_call: TRBV20-1
clone_size: .
d_call: .
j_call: TRBJ2-3

cdr3_aa: CASSPRSSTPKSSGANVLTF
cdr3_nt: TGCGCCAGCAGCCCCAGATCCTCGACCCCCAAGAGCTCTGGGGCCAACGTCCTGACTTTC
v_call: TRBV4-3
clone_size: once
d_call: .
j_call: TRBJ2-6

cdr3_aa: CASMVGRVTDTQYF
cdr3_nt: TGTGCCAGCATGGTCGGCAGGGTGACAGATACGCAGTATTTT
v_call: TRBV27
clone_size: .
d_call: .
j_call: TRBJ2-3

cdr3_aa: CASSQVMGQNEKLFF
cdr3_nt: TGCGCCAGCAGCCAAGTGATGGGACAAAATGAAAAACTGTTTTTT
v_call: TRBV4-3
clone_size: .
d_call: .
j_call: TRBJ1-4

cdr3_aa: CASSIRTLNQPQHF
cdr3_nt: TGTGCCAGTAGTATAAGGACACTGAATCAGCCCCAGCATTTT
v_call: TRBV19
clone_size: .
d_call: .
j_call: TRBJ1-5

cdr3_aa: CASSLRQGNGYTF
cdr3_nt: TGTGCCAGCAGCTTACGACAGGGGAATGGCTACACCTTC
v_call: TRBV7-2
clone_size: .
d_call: TRBD1
j_call: TRBJ1-2

cdr3_aa: CASSLIPPGTGGGELFF
cdr3_nt: TGTGCCAGCAGCTTAATACCCCCGGGGACAGGGGGCGGGGAGCTGTTTTTT
v_call: TRBV7-7
clone_size: .
d_call: TRBD1
j_call: TRBJ2-2

cdr3_aa: CASSIGLGNTIYF
cdr3_nt: TGTGCCAGTAGTATTGGCTTGGGGAACACCATATATTTT
v_call: TRBV19
clone_size: large
d_call: .
j_call: TRBJ1-3